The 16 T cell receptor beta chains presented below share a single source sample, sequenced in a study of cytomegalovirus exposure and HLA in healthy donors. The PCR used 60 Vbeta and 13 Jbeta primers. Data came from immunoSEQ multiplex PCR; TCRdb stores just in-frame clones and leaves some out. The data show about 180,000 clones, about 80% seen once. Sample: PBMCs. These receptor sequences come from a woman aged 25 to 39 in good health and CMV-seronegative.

The CDR3 DNA follows: TGTGCCAGCAGCAATTCCGGGACTAGATATCGAGAGCAGTTCTTC. This encodes CASSNSGTRYREQFF. This sequence joins TRBV7-2 and TRBJ2-1; TRBD2 aligns across 8 bases. V trimming: 5 bases; J trimming: 10 bases; junction bases outside the gene matches: 13. CDR3 length: 15 amino acids. The germline V gene encodes CDR1 SGHTA and CDR2 FQGNSA.

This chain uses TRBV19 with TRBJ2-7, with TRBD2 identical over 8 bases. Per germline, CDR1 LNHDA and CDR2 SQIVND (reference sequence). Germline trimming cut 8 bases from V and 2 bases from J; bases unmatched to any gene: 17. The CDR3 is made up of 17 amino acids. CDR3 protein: CASRASFRGGSAYEQYF. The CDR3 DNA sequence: TGTGCCAGTCGGGCCTCTTTCCGGGGGGGCTCCGCCTACGAGCAGTACTTC.

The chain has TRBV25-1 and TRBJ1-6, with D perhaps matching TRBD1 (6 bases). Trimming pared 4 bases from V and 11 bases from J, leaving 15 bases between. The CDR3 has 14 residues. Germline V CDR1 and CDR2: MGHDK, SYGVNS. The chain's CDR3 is CASSGHRDTTPLHF. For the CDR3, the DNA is TGTGCCAGCAGTGGACACCGGGACACTACACCCCTCCACTTT.

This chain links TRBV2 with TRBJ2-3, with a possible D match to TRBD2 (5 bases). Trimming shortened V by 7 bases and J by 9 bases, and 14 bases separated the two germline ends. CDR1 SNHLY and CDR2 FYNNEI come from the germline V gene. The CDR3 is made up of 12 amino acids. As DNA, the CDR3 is TGTGCCAGCAAGTGGGAGCCCGACACGCAGTATTTT. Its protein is CASKWEPDTQYF.

CDR3 DNA: TGTGCCAGCAGTTACTCGAATCAGGGGGAGAACACTGAAGCTTTCTTT. Encoded protein: CASSYSNQGENTEAFF. The chain links TRBV6-5 to TRBJ1-1, with 7 bases aligning to TRBD1. The CDR3 has 16 residues. Germline V gene data show CDR1 as MNHEY and CDR2 as SVGAGI. With V trimmed by 0 bases and J by 1 base, 5 bases remained unmatched.

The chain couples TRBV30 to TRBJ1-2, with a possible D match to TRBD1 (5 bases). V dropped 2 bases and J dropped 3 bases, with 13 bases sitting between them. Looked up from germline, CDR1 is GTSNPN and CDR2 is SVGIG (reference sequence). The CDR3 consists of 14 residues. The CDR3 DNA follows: TGTGCCTGGAGTCTGATCAGGGAGGACTATGGCTACACCTTC. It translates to CAWSLIREDYGYTF. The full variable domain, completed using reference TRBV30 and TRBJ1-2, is SQTIHQWPATLVQPVGSPLSLECTVEGTSNPNLYWYRQAAGRGLQLLFYSVGIGQISSEVPQNLSASRPQDRQFILSSKKLLLSDSGFYLCAWSLIREDYGYTFGSGTRLTVV.

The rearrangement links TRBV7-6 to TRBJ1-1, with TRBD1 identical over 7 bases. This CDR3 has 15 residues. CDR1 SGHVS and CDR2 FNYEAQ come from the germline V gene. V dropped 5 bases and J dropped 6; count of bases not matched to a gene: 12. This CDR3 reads CASSARDSSAAEAFF. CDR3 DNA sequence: TGTGCCAGCAGCGCTCGGGACAGCTCTGCGGCTGAAGCTTTCTTT.

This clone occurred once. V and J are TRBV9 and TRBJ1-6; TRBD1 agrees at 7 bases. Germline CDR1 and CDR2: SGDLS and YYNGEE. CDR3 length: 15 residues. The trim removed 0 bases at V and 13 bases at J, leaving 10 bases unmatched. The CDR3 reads CASSVDPIDRAPLHF. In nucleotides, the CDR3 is TGTGCCAGCAGCGTAGACCCAATTGACAGGGCGCCCCTCCACTTT.

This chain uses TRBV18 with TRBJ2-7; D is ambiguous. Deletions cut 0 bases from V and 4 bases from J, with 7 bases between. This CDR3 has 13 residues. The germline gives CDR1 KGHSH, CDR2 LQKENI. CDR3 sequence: CASSPPEQYEQYF. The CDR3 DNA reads TGTGCCAGCTCACCACCAGAACAGTACGAGCAGTACTTC.

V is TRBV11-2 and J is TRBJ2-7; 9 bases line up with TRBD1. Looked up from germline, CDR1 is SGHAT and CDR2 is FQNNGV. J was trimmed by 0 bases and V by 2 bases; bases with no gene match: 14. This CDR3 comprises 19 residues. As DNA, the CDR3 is TGTGCCAGCAGCTTACCGAATCCCTGGACAGGGGCTGGCTCCTACGAGCAGTACTTC. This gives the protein CASSLPNPWTGAGSYEQYF.

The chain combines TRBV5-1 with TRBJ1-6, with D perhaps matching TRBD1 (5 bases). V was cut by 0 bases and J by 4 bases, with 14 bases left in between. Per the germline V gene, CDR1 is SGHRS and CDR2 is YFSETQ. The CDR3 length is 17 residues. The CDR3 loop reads CASSLDNGGAYNSPLHF. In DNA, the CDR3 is TGCGCCAGCAGCTTGGACAACGGGGGTGCGTATAATTCACCCCTCCACTTT.

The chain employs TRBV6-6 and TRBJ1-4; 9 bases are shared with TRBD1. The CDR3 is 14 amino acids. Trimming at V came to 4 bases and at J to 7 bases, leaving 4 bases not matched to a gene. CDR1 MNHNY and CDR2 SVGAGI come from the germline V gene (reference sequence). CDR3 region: CASSSQGAGEKLFF. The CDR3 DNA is TGTGCCAGCAGTTCACAGGGGGCAGGTGAAAAACTGTTTTTT.

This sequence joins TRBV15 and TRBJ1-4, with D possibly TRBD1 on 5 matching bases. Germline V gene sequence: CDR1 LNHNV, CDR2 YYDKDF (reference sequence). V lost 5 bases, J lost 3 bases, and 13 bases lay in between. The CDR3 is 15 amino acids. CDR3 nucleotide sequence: TGTGCCACCAGCGTACGACAGAGCCCTAATGAAAAACTGTTTTTT. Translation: CATSVRQSPNEKLFF.

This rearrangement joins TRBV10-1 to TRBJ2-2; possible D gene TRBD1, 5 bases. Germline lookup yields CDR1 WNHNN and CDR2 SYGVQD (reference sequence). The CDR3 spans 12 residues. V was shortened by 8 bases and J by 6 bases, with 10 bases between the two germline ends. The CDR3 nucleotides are TGCGCCAGCGGACATCCGTCCGGGGAGCTGTTTTTT. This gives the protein CASGHPSGELFF.

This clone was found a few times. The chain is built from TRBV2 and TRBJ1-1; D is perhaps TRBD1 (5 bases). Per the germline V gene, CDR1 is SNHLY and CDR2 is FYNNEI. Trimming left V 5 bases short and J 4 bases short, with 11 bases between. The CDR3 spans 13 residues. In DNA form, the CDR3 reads TGTGCCAGCAGTACTGGGGCCGGCACTGAAGCTTTCTTT. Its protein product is CASSTGAGTEAFF.

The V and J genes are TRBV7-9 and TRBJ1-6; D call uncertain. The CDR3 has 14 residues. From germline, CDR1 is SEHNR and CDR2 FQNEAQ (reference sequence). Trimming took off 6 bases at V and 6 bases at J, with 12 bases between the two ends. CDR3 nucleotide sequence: TGTGCCAGCAGGGATGCAGGATTTAATTCACCCCTCCACTTT. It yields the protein CASRDAGFNSPLHF. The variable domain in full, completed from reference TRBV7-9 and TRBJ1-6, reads DTGVSQNPRHKITKRGQNVTFRCDPISEHNRLYWYRQTLGQGPEFLTYFQNEAQLEKSRLLSDRFSAERPKGSFSTLEIQRTEQGDSAMYLCASRDAGFNSPLHFGNGTRLTVT.